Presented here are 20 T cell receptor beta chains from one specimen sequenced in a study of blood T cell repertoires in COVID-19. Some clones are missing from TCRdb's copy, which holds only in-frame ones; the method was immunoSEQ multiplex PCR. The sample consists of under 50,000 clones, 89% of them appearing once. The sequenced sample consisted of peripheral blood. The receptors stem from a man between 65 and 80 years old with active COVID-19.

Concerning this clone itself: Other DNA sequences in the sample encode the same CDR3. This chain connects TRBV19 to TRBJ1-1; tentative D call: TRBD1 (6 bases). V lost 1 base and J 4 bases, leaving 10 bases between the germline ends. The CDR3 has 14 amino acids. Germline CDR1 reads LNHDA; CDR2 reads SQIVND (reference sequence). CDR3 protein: CASSIGRGFTEAFF. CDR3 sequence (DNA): TGTGCCAGTAGTATAGGCAGGGGTTTCACTGAAGCTTTCTTT.

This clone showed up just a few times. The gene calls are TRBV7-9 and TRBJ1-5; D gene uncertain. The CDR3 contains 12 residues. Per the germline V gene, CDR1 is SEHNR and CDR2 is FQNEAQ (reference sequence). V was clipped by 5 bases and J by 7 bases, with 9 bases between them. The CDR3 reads CASSTGGQPQHF. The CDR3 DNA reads TGTGCCAGCAGCACGGGAGGGCAGCCCCAGCATTTT. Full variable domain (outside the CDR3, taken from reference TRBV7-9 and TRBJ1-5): DTGVSQNPRHKITKRGQNVTFRCDPISEHNRLYWYRQTLGQGPEFLTYFQNEAQLEKSRLLSDRFSAERPKGSFSTLEIQRTEQGDSAMYLCASSTGGQPQHFGDGTRLSIL.

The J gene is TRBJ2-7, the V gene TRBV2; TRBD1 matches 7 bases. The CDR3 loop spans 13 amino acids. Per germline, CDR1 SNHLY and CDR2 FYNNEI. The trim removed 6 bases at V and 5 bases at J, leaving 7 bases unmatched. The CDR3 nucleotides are TGTGCCAGCAGCGACAGGGTGGCTGACGAGCAGTACTTC. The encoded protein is CASSDRVADEQYF.

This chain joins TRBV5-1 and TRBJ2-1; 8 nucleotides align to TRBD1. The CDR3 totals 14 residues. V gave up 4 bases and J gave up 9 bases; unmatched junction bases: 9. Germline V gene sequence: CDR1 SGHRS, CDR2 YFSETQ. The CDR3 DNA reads TGCGCCAGCAGCATGGACAGGGAAGGGAGTGAGCAGTTCTTC. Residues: CASSMDREGSEQFF.

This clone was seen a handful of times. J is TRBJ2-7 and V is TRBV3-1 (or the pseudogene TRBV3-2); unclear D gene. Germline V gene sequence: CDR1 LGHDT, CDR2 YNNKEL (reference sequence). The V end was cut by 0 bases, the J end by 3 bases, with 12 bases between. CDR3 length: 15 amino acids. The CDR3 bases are TGTGCCAGCAGCCAAGATATGGGTAGAGGCTACGAGCAGTACTTC. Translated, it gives CASSQDMGRGYEQYF.

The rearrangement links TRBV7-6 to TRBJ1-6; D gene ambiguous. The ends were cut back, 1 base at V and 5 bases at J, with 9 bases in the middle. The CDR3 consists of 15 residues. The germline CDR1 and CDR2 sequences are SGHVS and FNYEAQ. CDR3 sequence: CASSLDTGDNSPLHF. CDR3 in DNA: TGTGCCAGCAGCTTAGACACGGGAGATAATTCACCCCTCCACTTT.

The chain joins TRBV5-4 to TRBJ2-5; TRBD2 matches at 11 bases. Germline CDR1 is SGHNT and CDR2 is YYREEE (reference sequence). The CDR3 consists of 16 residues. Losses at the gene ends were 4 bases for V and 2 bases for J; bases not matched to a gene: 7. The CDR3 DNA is TGTGCCAGCAGCCTTAGCGGGGGGGCCTCACAAGAGACCCAGTACTTC. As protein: CASSLSGGASQETQYF.

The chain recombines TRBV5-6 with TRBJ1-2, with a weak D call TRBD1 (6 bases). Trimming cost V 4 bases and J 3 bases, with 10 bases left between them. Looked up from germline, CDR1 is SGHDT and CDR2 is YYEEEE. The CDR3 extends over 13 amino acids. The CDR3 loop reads CASSERTDYGYTF. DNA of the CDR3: TGTGCCAGCAGCGAAAGGACAGACTATGGCTACACCTTC.

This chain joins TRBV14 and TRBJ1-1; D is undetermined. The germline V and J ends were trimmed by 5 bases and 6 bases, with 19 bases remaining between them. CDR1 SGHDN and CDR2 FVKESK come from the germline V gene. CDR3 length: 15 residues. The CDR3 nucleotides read TGTGCCAGCAGCTTTCGATCATCGGGAGGCGCTGAAGCTTTCTTT. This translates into CASSFRSSGGAEAFF.

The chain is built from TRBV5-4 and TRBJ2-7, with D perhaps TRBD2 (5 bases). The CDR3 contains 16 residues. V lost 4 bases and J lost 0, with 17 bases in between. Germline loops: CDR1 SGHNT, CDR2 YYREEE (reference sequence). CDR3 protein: CASSTRDGFRSYEQYF. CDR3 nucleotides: TGTGCCAGCAGCACCCGGGATGGGTTCCGCTCCTACGAGCAGTACTTC.

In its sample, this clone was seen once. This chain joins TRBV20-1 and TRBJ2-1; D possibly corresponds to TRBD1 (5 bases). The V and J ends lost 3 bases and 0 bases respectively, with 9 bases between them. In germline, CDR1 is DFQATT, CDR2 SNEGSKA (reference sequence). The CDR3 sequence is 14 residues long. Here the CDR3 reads CSASGGASYNEQFF. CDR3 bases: TGCAGTGCTAGTGGTGGGGCCTCCTACAATGAGCAGTTCTTC.

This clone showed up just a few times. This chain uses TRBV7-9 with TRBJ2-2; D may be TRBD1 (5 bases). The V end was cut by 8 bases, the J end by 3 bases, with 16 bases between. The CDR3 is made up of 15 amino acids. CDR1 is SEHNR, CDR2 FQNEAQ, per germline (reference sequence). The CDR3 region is CASFDQGMYTGELFF. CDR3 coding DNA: TGTGCCAGCTTTGATCAGGGAATGTACACCGGGGAGCTGTTTTTT.

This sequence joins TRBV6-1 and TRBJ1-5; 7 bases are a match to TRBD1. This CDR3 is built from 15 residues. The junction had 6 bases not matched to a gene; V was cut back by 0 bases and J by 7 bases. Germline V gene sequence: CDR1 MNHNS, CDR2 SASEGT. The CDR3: CASSEAPRGGQPQHF. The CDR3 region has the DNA TGTGCCAGCAGTGAAGCCCCCCGAGGGGGCCAGCCCCAGCATTTT.

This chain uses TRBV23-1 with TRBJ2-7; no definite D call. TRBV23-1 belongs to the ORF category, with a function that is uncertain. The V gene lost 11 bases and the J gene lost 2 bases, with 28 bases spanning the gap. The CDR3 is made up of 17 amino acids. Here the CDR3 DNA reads TGCGCCGGCACGGTGTCGTCGTTAACCGGTCCCACCTACGAGCAGTACTTC. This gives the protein CAGTVSSLTGPTYEQYF.

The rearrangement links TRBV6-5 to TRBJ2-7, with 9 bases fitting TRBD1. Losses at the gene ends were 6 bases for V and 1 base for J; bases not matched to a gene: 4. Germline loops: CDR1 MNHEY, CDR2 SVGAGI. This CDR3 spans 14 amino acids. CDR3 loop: CASSRQGGSYEQYF. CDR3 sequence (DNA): TGTGCCAGCAGCCGACAGGGGGGGTCCTACGAGCAGTACTTC.

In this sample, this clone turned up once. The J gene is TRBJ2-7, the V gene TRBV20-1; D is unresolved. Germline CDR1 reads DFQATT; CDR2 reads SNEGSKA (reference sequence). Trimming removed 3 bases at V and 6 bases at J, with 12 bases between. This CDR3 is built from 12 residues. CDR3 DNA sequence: TGCAGTGCTAGTGGCTCCAGGCGCGAGCAGTACTTC. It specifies CSASGSRREQYF.

This CDR3 is CASSAGTLRTDTQYF. CDR3 in DNA: TGTGCCAGCAGCGCAGGAACTCTACGCACAGATACGCAGTATTTT. The chain recombines TRBV9 with TRBJ2-3; D gene uncertain. This CDR3 has 15 amino acids. Between the trimmed V and J ends, which lost 3 bases and 1 base, there was a span of 12 bases. Germline V gene data show CDR1 as SGDLS and CDR2 as YYNGEE. The full variable domain, with the rest looked up from reference TRBV9 and TRBJ2-3, is DSGVTQTPKHLITATGQRVTLRCSPRSGDLSVYWYQQSLDQGLQFLIQYYNGEERAKGNILERFSAQQFPDLHSELNLSSLELGDSALYFCASSAGTLRTDTQYFGPGTRLTVL.

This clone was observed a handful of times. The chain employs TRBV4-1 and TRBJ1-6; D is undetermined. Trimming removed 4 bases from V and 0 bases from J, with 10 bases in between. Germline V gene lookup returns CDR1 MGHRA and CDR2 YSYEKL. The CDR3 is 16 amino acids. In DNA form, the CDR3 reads TGCGCCAGCAGCCCCTCAGGTAGCTCCTATAATTCACCCCTCCACTTT. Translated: CASSPSGSSYNSPLHF.

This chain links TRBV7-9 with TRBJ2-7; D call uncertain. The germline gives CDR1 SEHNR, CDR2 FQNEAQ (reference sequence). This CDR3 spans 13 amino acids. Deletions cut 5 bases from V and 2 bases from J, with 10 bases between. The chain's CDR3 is CASSPPAAYEQYF. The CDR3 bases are TGTGCCAGCAGCCCCCCCGCGGCCTACGAGCAGTACTTC.

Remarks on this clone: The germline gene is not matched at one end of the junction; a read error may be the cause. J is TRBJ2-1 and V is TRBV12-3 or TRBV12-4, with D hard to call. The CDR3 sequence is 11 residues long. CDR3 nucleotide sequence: TGTGCCGGCAGACAAGACAATGAGCAGTTCTTC. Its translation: CAGRQDNEQFF.